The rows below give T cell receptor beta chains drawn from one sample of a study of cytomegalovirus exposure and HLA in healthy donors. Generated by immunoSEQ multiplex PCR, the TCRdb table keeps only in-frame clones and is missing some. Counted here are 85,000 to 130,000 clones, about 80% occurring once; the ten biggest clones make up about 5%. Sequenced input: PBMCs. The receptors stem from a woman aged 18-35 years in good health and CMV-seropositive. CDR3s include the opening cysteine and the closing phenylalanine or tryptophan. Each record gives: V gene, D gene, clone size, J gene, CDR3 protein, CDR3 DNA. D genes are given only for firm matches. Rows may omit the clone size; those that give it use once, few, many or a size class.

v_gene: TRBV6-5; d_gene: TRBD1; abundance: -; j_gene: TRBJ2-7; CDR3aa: CASSPGQGAYEQYF; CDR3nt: TGTGCCAGCAGTCCTGGACAGGGGGCCTACGAGCAGTACTTC
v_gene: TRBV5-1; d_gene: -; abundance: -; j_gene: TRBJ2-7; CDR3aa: CASSSVPSEQYF; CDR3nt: TGCGCCAGCAGTAGCGTGCCGAGCGAGCAGTACTTC
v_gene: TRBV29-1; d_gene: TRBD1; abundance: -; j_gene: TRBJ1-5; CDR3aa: CSVGGQMGQPQHF; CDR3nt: TGCAGCGTTGGGGGACAGATGGGACAGCCCCAGCATTTT
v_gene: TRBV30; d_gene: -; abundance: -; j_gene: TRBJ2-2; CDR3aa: CAWSVSVTGELFF; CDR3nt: TGTGCCTGGAGTGTATCAGTCACCGGGGAGCTGTTTTTT
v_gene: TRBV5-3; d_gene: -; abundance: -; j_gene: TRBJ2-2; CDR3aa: CARSFFQRCTGELFF; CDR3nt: TGTGCCAGAAGCTTTTTCCAGCGGTGCACCGGGGAGCTGTTTTTT
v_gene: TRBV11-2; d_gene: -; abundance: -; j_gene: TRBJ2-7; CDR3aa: CASSLSAGSYEQYF; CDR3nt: TGTGCCAGCAGCTTATCCGCCGGGTCCTACGAGCAGTACTTC
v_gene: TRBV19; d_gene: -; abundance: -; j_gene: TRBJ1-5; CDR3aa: CASSRAQRGNQPQHF; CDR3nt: TGTGCCAGTAGTCGGGCACAGAGGGGCAATCAGCCCCAGCATTTT
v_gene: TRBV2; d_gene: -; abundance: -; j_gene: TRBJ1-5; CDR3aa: CASSGLHGPYSNQPQHF; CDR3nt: TGTGCCAGCAGCGGACTCCACGGCCCTTATAGCAATCAGCCCCAGCATTTT
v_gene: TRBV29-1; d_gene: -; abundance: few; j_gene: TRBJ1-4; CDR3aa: CSVREEQGREKLFF; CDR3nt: TGCAGCGTTCGGGAGGAACAGGGAAGGGAAAAACTGTTTTTT
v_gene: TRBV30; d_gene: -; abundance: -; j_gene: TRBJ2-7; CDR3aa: CAWSPRGRFGYEQYF; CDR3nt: TGTGCCTGGAGTCCACGGGGGAGATTCGGCTACGAGCAGTACTTC
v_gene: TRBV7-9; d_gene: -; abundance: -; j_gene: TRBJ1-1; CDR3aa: CASSSSNTEAFF; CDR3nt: TGTGCCAGCAGCTCGTCGAACACTGAAGCTTTCTTT
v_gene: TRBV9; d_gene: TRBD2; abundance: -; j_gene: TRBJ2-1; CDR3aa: CASSVGGGSYNEQFF; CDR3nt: TGTGCCAGCAGCGTAGGCGGGGGCTCCTACAATGAGCAGTTCTTC
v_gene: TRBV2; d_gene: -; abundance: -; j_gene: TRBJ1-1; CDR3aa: CASSEGVWTEAFF; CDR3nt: TGTGCCAGCAGTGAGGGCGTCTGGACTGAAGCTTTCTTT
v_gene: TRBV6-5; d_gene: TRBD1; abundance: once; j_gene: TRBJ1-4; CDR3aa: CASRPGQSNEKLFF; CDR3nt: TGTGCCAGCAGACCGGGACAGTCTAATGAAAAACTGTTTTTT
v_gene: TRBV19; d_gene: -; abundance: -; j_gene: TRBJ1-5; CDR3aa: CASSIGSGYQPQHF; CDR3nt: TGTGCCAGTAGTATTGGGAGCGGTTATCAGCCCCAGCATTTT
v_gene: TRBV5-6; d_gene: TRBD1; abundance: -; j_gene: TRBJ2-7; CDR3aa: CASSPTGSSYEQYF; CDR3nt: TGTGCCAGCAGCCCGACAGGGAGCTCCTACGAGCAGTACTTC
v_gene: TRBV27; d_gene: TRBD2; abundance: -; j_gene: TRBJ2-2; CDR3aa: CASSLTSGNTGELFF; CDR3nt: TGTGCCAGCAGTTTAACTAGCGGCAACACCGGGGAGCTGTTTTTT
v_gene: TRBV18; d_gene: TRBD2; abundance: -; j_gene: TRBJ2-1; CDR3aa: CASSPPTSGRASRNEQFF; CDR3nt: TGTGCCAGCTCACCGCCGACTAGCGGGAGGGCTAGTCGGAATGAGCAGTTCTTC
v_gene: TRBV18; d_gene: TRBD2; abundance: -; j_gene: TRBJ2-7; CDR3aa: CASSTSGSSYEQYF; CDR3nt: TGTGCCAGCTCAACTAGCGGGTCGAGTTACGAGCAGTACTTC
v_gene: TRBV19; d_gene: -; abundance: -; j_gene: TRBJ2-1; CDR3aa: CASSIFHNEQFF; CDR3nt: TGTGCCAGTAGTATCTTCCACAATGAGCAGTTCTTC
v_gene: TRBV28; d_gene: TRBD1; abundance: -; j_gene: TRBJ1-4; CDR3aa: CASRPQGAGEKLFF; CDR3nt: TGTGCCAGCAGGCCTCAGGGGGCTGGTGAAAAACTGTTTTTT
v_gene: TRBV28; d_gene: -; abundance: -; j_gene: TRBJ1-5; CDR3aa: CASAPAGFNQPQHF; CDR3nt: TGTGCCAGCGCCCCGGCAGGGTTCAATCAGCCCCAGCATTTT
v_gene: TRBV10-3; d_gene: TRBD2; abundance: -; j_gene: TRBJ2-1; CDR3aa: CAISEAREVNEQFF; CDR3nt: TGTGCCATCAGTGAGGCCCGGGAGGTCAATGAGCAGTTCTTC
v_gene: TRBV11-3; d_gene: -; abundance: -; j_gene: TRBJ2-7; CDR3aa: CASRQGQEVYEQYF; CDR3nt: TGTGCCAGCAGACAGGGCCAAGAGGTCTACGAGCAGTACTTC
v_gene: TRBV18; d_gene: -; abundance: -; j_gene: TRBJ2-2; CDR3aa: CASSPDFTGELFF; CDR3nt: TGTGCCAGCTCACCAGACTTCACCGGGGAGCTGTTTTTT
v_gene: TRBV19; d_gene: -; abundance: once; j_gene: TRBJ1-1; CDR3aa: CASSIIGGDTEAFF; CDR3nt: TGTGCCAGTAGTATAATAGGGGGGGACACTGAAGCTTTCTTT
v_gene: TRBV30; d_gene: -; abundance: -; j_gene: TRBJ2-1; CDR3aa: CAWSSGDNEQFF; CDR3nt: TGTGCCTGGAGTAGCGGTGACAATGAGCAGTTCTTC
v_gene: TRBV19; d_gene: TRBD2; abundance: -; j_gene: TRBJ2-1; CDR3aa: CASRLAGYNEQFF; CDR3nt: TGTGCCAGCCGACTAGCGGGGTACAATGAGCAGTTCTTC
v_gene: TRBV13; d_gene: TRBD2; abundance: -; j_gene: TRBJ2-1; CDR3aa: CASSPGLAEPSRPLSYNEQFF; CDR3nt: TGTGCCAGCAGCCCCGGGCTAGCGGAGCCATCGCGACCTCTGTCCTACAATGAGCAGTTCTTC
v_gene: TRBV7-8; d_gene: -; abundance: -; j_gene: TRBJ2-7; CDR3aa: CASSSRTGNAREQYF; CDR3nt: TGTGCCAGCAGCTCCAGGACTGGAAATGCCCGCGAGCAGTACTTC
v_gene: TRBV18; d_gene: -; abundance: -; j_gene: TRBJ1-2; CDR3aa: CASSPTPGADYGYTF; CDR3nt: TGTGCCAGCTCACCAACCCCAGGGGCGGACTATGGCTACACCTTC
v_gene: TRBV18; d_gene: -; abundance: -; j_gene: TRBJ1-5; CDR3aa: CASSDSQVIRETTYSNQPQHF; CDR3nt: TGTGCCAGCTCGGACAGCCAGGTGATCCGGGAAACGACTTATAGCAATCAGCCCCAGCATTTT
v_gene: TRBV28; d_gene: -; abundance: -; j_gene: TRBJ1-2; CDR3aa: CASREQGGGYGYTF; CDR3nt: TGTGCCAGCAGAGAACAGGGCGGGGGCTATGGCTACACCTTC
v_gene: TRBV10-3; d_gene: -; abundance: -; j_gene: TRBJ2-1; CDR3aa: CAIQGPGGEQFF; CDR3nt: TGTGCCATACAGGGCCCGGGAGGTGAGCAGTTCTTC
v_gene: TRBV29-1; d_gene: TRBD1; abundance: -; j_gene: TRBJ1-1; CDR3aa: CSVWRQGDTEAFF; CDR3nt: TGCAGCGTCTGGCGTCAGGGGGACACTGAAGCTTTCTTT
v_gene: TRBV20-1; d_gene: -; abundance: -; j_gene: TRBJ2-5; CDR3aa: CSASILETQYF; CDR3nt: TGCAGTGCTAGTATTCTGGAGACCCAGTACTTC
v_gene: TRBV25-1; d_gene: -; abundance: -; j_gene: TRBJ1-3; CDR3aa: CASSPAGTRGNTIYF; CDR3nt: TGTGCCAGCAGTCCGGCTGGGACACGAGGAAACACCATATATTTT
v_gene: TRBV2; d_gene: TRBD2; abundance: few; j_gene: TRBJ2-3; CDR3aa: CASSEALGLAGEDTQYF; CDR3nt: TGTGCCAGCAGTGAAGCGCTCGGACTAGCGGGAGAAGATACGCAGTATTTT
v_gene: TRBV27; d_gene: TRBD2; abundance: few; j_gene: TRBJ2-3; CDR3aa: CASSSRRLAGTDTQYF; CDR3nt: TGTGCCAGCAGTTCCCGTCGACTAGCGGGCACAGATACGCAGTATTTT
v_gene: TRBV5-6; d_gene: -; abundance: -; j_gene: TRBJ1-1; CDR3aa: CASSSDPEGLNTEAFF; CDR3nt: TGTGCCAGCAGCTCGGACCCGGAGGGGTTGAACACTGAAGCTTTCTTT
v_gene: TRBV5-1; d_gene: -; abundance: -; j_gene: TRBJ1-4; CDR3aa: CASSSTFGGSGEKLFF; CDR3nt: TGCGCCAGCAGCTCAACTTTTGGGGGCTCGGGTGAAAAACTGTTTTTT
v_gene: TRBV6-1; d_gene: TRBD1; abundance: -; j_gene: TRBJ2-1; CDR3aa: CASSENAGTGNQQFF; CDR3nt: TGTGCCAGCAGTGAAAATGCCGGGACAGGAAATCAGCAGTTCTTC
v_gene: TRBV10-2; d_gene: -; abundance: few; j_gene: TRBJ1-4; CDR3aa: CASSESLRIEKLFF; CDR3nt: TGCGCCAGCAGTGAGTCGCTCAGGATTGAAAAACTGTTTTTT
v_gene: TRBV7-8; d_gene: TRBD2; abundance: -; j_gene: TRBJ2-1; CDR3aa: CASSLAGLAGGTFF; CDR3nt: TGTGCCAGCAGCTTAGCGGGACTAGCGGGAGGCACGTTCTTC
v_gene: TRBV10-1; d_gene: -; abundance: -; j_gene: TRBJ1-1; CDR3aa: CASSASGSDTEAFF; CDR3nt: TGCGCCAGCAGTGCCTCGGGAAGCGACACTGAAGCTTTCTTT
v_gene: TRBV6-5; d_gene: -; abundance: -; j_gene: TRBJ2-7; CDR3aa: CASSYSSAGEQYF; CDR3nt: TGTGCCAGCAGTTACTCATCGGCGGGGGAGCAGTACTTC
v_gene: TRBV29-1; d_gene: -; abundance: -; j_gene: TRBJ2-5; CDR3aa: CSVELVGETQYF; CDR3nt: TGCAGCGTTGAACTAGTGGGAGAGACCCAGTACTTC
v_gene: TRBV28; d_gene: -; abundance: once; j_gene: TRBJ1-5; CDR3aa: CASSLYQGRPQHF; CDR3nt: TGTGCCAGCAGTTTATATCAGGGTCGGCCCCAGCATTTT
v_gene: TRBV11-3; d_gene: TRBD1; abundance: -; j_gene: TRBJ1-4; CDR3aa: CASSVDRVDEKLFF; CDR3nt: TGTGCCAGCAGCGTAGACAGGGTGGATGAAAAACTGTTTTTT
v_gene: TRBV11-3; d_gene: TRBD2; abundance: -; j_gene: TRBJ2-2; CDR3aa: CASSLEVSGPTGELFF; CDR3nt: TGTGCCAGCAGCTTAGAAGTTAGCGGGCCCACCGGGGAGCTGTTTTTT
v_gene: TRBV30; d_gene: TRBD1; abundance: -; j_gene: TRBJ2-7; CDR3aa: CAWSIGQGAYEQYF; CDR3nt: TGTGCCTGGAGTATCGGGCAGGGGGCGTACGAGCAGTACTTC
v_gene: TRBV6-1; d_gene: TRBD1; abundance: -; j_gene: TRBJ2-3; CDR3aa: CASMMDRVQDTQYF; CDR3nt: TGTGCCAGCATGATGGACAGGGTACAAGATACGCAGTATTTT
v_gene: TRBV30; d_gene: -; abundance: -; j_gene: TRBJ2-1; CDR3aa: CAWSERVLLYNEQFF; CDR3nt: TGTGCCTGGAGTGAGCGGGTTCTACTCTACAATGAGCAGTTCTTC
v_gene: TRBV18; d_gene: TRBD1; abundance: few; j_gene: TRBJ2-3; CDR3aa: CASSPRTGVADTQYF; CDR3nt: TGTGCCAGCTCACCGAGGACAGGGGTAGCAGATACGCAGTATTTT
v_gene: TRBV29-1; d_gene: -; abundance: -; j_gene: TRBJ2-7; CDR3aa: CSVEDPGGGASYEQYF; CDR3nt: TGCAGCGTTGAAGATCCTGGTGGGGGGGCCTCCTACGAGCAGTACTTC
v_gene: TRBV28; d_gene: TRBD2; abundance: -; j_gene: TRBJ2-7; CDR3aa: CASSPLAGGSYEQYF; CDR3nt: TGTGCCAGCAGTCCGTTAGCGGGAGGGTCCTACGAGCAGTACTTC